This T cell receptor beta chain was identified in a study of blood T cell repertoires in COVID-19. As for the study in general: The analysed material was cDNA or gDNA that came from T cells, B-cell-depleted T cells, or PBMCs.

Assay: immunoSEQ multiplex PCR; the TCRdb copy retains only in-frame clones and omits some. The profile shows some 120,000 clones, around 85% of them singletons. The germline V gene encodes CDR1 LNHDA and CDR2 SQIVND (reference sequence). V gave up 9 bases and J gave up 2 bases; unmatched junction bases: 13. This CDR3 is built from 17 residues. The source of this sequence is a human donor in a cohort sampled during active COVID-19. The source material was peripheral blood. V is TRBV19 and J is TRBJ2-7; 13 nucleotides align to TRBD2. The CDR3 nucleotides read TGTGCCAGCACCAATACTAGCGGGAGGGCCGGTCCCTACGAGCAGTACGTC. Its protein is CASTNTSGRAGPYEQYV.